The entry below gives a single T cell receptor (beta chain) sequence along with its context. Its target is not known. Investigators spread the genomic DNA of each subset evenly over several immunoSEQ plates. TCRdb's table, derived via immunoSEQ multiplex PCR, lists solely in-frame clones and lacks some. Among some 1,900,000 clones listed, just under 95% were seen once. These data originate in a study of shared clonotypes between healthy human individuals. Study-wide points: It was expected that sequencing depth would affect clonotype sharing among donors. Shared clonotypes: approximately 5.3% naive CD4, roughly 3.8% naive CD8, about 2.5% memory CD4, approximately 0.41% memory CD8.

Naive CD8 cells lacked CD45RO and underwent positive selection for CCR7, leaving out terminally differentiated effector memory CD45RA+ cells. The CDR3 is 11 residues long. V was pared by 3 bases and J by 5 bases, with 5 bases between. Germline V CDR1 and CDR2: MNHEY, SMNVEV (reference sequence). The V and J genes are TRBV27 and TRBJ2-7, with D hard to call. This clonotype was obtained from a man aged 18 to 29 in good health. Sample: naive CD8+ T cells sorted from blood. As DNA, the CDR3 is TGTGCCAGCAGTTTCTTCCACGAGCAGTACTTC. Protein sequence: CASSFFHEQYF.